This passage covers 30 T cell receptor beta chains from one sample sequenced in a study of beta chain features in type 1 diabetes. TCRB transcripts that were expressed got sequenced, as all of the isolated RNA had been reverse transcribed. Assay: immunoSEQ multiplex PCR; the TCRdb copy retains only in-frame clones and omits some. The repertoire has roughly 400,000 clones, roughly 13% of them found once; the top ten carry roughly 0.033%. Sequencing input: naive CD4+ T cells from blood. These receptors all come from a man under 40 in good health.

The chain uses TRBV11-3 and TRBJ2-3; D unclear. Trimming stripped 4 bases from V and 5 bases from J, with 16 bases between. CDR1 is SGHNT and CDR2 is YENEEA in the germline V gene. This CDR3 is 15 amino acids long. The CDR3 region is CASSSYNARVDTQYF. The CDR3 nucleotides are TGTGCCAGCAGCTCGTACAATGCTCGGGTAGATACGCAGTATTTT.

The V and J genes are TRBV30 and TRBJ1-2, with D tentatively TRBD1 (6 bases). The CDR3 contains 12 residues. Trimming cost V 0 bases and J 9 bases, with 11 bases left between them. Germline loops: CDR1 GTSNPN, CDR2 SVGIG (reference sequence). CDR3 bases: TGTGCCTGGAGTGTACCGGGGGGCCGCTACACCTTC. Translating it yields CAWSVPGGRYTF.

This clone was picked up a small number of times. This rearrangement joins TRBV7-9 to TRBJ2-2; D not certain. The V end was cut by 4 bases, the J end by 6 bases, with 15 bases between. Per the germline V gene, CDR1 is SEHNR and CDR2 is FQNEAQ (reference sequence). The CDR3 extends over 15 amino acids. In DNA form, the CDR3 reads TGTGCCAGCAGCTCCCTCTGGTTATCCGCCGGGGAGCTGTTTTTT. This translates into CASSSLWLSAGELFF.

This clone was found a few times. This sample includes further DNA sequences coding for the same CDR3. V gene TRBV9 combines with J gene TRBJ2-5; TRBD1 agrees at 11 bases. The CDR3 consists of 14 residues. Germline trimming cut 3 bases from V and 5 bases from J; bases unmatched to any gene: 3. CDR1 is SGDLS and CDR2 is YYNGEE in the germline V gene. The CDR3 loop is CASSADRGRETQYF. In DNA, the CDR3 is TGTGCCAGCAGCGCGGACAGGGGGCGGGAGACCCAGTACTTC.

The table lists this clone with a few counts. The chain is built from TRBV4-2 and TRBJ2-1; 10 positions agree with TRBD2. Losses at the gene ends were 0 bases for V and 6 bases for J; bases not matched to a gene: 8. CDR3 length equals 17 residues. CDR1 is LGHNA, CDR2 YNFKEQ, per germline. CDR3 nucleotide sequence: TGTGCCAGCAGCCAAGATGTTAGCGGGGGGTTCTTCAATGAGCAGTTCTTC. Translated: CASSQDVSGGFFNEQFF.

This clone showed up just a few times. The J gene is TRBJ1-5, the V gene TRBV7-9, with TRBD1 as a possible D gene (5 bases). Germline V CDR1 and CDR2: SEHNR, FQNEAQ (reference sequence). This CDR3 spans 18 amino acids. V lost 5 bases, J lost 1 base, and 21 bases lay in between. The chain's CDR3 is CASSPLTGPKGSNQPQHF. CDR3 nucleotides: TGTGCCAGCAGCCCGCTGACGGGACCCAAAGGGAGCAATCAGCCCCAGCATTTT.

Only a few counts were recorded for this clone. The rearrangement joins TRBV25-1 to TRBJ2-1, with D tentatively TRBD1 (6 bases). This CDR3 is built from 16 residues. Trimming shortened V by 4 bases and J by 4 bases, and 17 bases separated the two germline ends. Germline CDR1 MGHDK, CDR2 SYGVNS. CDR3 in amino acids: CASSGFQGKGYNEQFF. The CDR3 coding sequence is TGTGCCAGCAGTGGTTTCCAGGGGAAGGGGTACAATGAGCAGTTCTTC.

The chain links TRBV10-3 to TRBJ2-1; 12 positions match TRBD2. Germline V lookup: CDR1 ENHRY, CDR2 SYGVKD. The CDR3 is made up of 16 amino acids. The ends lost 3 bases at V and 7 bases at J; junction bases unmatched: 7. The CDR3 reads CAISERLAGGGNEQFF. The CDR3 DNA sequence: TGTGCCATCAGTGAACGGCTAGCGGGAGGGGGGAATGAGCAGTTCTTC.

V is TRBV29-1 and J is TRBJ1-2; D uncertain. The CDR3 covers 13 residues. Trimming took 7 bases from V and 2 from J, leaving 14 bases between them. CDR1 is SQVTM and CDR2 is ANQGSEA in the germline V gene. The CDR3 DNA reads TGCAGCGCGGAAGGTTTTCGGAACTATGGCTACACCTTC. It codes for CSAEGFRNYGYTF.

The V gene is TRBV9, the J gene TRBJ1-1; D gene unclear. The CDR3 sequence is 13 residues long. The ends were cut back, 3 bases at V and 1 base at J, with 7 bases in the middle. Germline CDR1 SGDLS, CDR2 YYNGEE. In nucleotides, the CDR3 is TGTGCCAGCAGCGCTCTGAAGAACACTGAAGCTTTCTTT. This codes for CASSALKNTEAFF.

The chain combines TRBV30 with TRBJ1-2; possibly TRBD1 for D (6 bases). The V end lost 1 base, the J end lost 5 bases, and 11 bases lay between the germline ends. Germline V gives CDR1 GTSNPN, CDR2 SVGIG (reference sequence). The CDR3 is 13 amino acids. This CDR3 reads CAWSDTGKYGYTF. CDR3 bases: TGTGCCTGGAGTGATACAGGGAAGTATGGCTACACCTTC.

This clone was detected a few times. This chain connects TRBV11-2 to TRBJ2-4, with D hard to call. CDR1 and CDR2 (germline): SGHAT, FQNNGV. This CDR3 is 13 amino acids long. With 6 bases removed from V and 1 base from J, the gap between germline ends came to 7 bases. CDR3 coding DNA: TGTGCCAGCAGAACTACTGCCAAAAACATTCAGTACTTC. This sequence encodes CASRTTAKNIQYF.

The V call is TRBV7-2, the J call TRBJ1-2; 7 nucleotides line up with TRBD1. Germline assignment: CDR1 SGHTA and CDR2 FQGNSA. The CDR3 has 14 amino acids. Losses at the gene ends were 8 bases for V and 3 bases for J; bases not matched to a gene: 9. The CDR3 sequence: CASRPQGYDYGYTF. CDR3 bases: TGTGCCAGCCGACCACAGGGGTATGACTATGGCTACACCTTC.

This rearrangement joins TRBV10-3 to TRBJ2-5, with 7 bases identical to TRBD2. Germline CDR1 and CDR2: ENHRY and SYGVKD. After removal of 4 bases from V and 3 bases from J, the junction contained 11 bases not matched to a gene. The CDR3 is 16 amino acids. CDR3: CAISVPRGEGKETQYF. The CDR3 DNA sequence: TGTGCCATCAGTGTCCCTCGGGGGGAGGGCAAAGAGACCCAGTACTTC.

The rearrangement links TRBV7-2 to TRBJ2-5, with D perhaps TRBD1 or TRBD2 (5 bases each). Trimming left V 5 bases short and J 5 bases short, with 18 bases between. CDR3 size: 15 residues. The germline V gene has CDR1 SGHTA and CDR2 FQGNSA. For the CDR3, the DNA is TGTGCCAGCAGCCTAGAGGGGTTACCGAGGGAGACCCAGTACTTC. Its translation: CASSLEGLPRETQYF.

This clone was found a few times. This rearrangement joins TRBV27 to TRBJ2-7, with D tentatively TRBD2 (5 bases). Germline loops: CDR1 MNHEY, CDR2 SMNVEV (reference sequence). The CDR3 is 12 amino acids. Trimming took 3 bases from V and 3 from J, leaving 6 bases between them. The CDR3 DNA reads as TGTGCCAGCAGTTTTCGGGGCTACGAGCAGTACTTC. Translating it yields CASSFRGYEQYF.

The J gene is TRBJ2-3, the V gene TRBV4-3; D is ambiguous. The CDR3 contains 14 residues. Looked up from germline, CDR1 is LGHNA and CDR2 is YSLEER. Trimming removed 5 bases from V and 0 bases from J, with 9 bases in between. CDR3 sequence: CASSVGISTDTQYF. CDR3 nucleotides: TGCGCCAGCAGCGTGGGAATAAGCACAGATACGCAGTATTTT.

In its sample, this clone was seen a few times. This sequence joins TRBV30 and TRBJ1-3; no definite D call. The CDR3 sequence is 11 residues long. Germline CDR1 reads GTSNPN; CDR2 reads SVGIG (reference sequence). In DNA form, the CDR3 reads TGTGGGAGAAACTCTGGAAACACCATATATTTT. It codes for CGRNSGNTIYF.

The rearrangement joins TRBV27 to TRBJ2-6; D possibly corresponds to TRBD2 (5 bases). The CDR3 has 19 amino acids. V gave up 6 bases and J gave up 0 bases, with 21 bases separating them. From germline, CDR1 is MNHEY and CDR2 SMNVEV (reference sequence). The CDR3 sequence: CASRTHWRPGDSGANVLTF. The DNA of the CDR3 is TGTGCCAGCAGGACCCATTGGCGTCCCGGGGACTCTGGGGCCAACGTCCTGACTTTC.

This CDR3 is CASSHRQGIVYEQYF. The CDR3 DNA reads as TGTGCCAGCAGCCACCGACAGGGAATCGTCTACGAGCAGTACTTC. V and J are TRBV14 and TRBJ2-7, with 7 bases identical to TRBD1. In germline, CDR1 is SGHDN, CDR2 FVKESK. The V gene end was trimmed by 3 bases and the J gene end by 3 bases; junction bases not matched to a gene: 8. The CDR3 is made up of 15 amino acids.

The genes are TRBV29-1 and TRBJ1-4; D possibly corresponds to TRBD1 (6 bases). This CDR3 has 12 amino acids. The ends were cut back, 4 bases at V and 7 bases at J, with 10 bases in the middle. The germline V gene has CDR1 SQVTM and CDR2 ANQGSEA. Here the CDR3 reads CSVGGLGEKLFF. The CDR3 DNA follows: TGCAGCGTTGGGGGGCTCGGTGAAAAACTGTTTTTT. Complete variable domain (other parts from reference TRBV29-1 and TRBJ1-4): SAVISQKPSRDICQRGTSLTIQCQVDSQVTMMFWYRQQPGQSLTLIATANQGSEATYESGFVIDKFPISRPNLTFSTLTVSNMSPEDSSIYLCSVGGLGEKLFFGSGTQLSVL.

To note about this clone: The same CDR3 arises from other DNA sequences in this sample as well. The chain is built from TRBV30 and TRBJ2-7; weak D call: TRBD2 (5 bases). Trimming removed 2 bases from V and 2 bases from J, with 7 bases in between. CDR3 length: 12 amino acids. CDR1 is GTSNPN, CDR2 SVGIG, per germline (reference sequence). The CDR3 DNA is TGTGCCTGGAGTCGGGGAACCTACGAGCAGTACGTC. Amino acids: CAWSRGTYEQYV.

This clone was detected a few times. This chain links TRBV30 with TRBJ1-5; the D gene is possibly TRBD1 (6 bases). Germline CDR1 and CDR2: GTSNPN and SVGIG (reference sequence). This CDR3 spans 14 amino acids. Trimming removed 3 bases at V and 2 bases at J, with 11 bases between. CDR3 nucleotide sequence: TGTGCCTGGAGCCGACAGGCGGGCAATCAGCCCCAGCATTTT. Its protein is CAWSRQAGNQPQHF.

V gene TRBV2 combines with J gene TRBJ1-1; D remains ambiguous. Trimming left V 8 bases short and J 0 bases short, with 13 bases between. Germline CDR1 is SNHLY and CDR2 is FYNNEI. This CDR3 is 14 amino acids long. CDR3 in DNA: TGTGCCAGCTTAGAATTTACGATGAACACTGAAGCTTTCTTT. Residues: CASLEFTMNTEAFF.

The gene calls are TRBV5-1 and TRBJ2-5; unclear D gene. Per the germline V gene, CDR1 is SGHRS and CDR2 is YFSETQ. The V end lost 0 bases, the J end lost 1 base, and 10 bases lay between the germline ends. The CDR3 covers 15 residues. CDR3 protein: CASSLGRSAQETQYF. Written as DNA, the CDR3 is TGCGCCAGCAGCTTGGGTCGATCGGCCCAAGAGACCCAGTACTTC. The variable domain in full, with the rest retrieved from reference TRBV5-1 and TRBJ2-5, is KAGVTQTPRYLIKTRGQQVTLSCSPISGHRSVSWYQQTPGQGLQFLFEYFSETQRNKGNFPGRFSGRQFSNSRSEMNVSTLELGDSALYLCASSLGRSAQETQYFGPGTRLLVL.

This clone has a handful of counts. This rearrangement joins TRBV7-8 to TRBJ2-3; TRBD1 is a possible D gene (6 bases). The CDR3 loop spans 15 amino acids. V lost 4 bases and J 1 base, leaving 12 bases between the germline ends. Germline CDR1 and CDR2: SGHVS and FQNEAQ. CDR3 sequence reads: CASSSTGMGTDTQYF. The CDR3 DNA sequence: TGTGCCAGCAGCTCCACAGGGATGGGCACAGATACGCAGTATTTT.

This chain uses TRBV9 with TRBJ2-7; D might be TRBD1 (5 bases). The CDR3 sequence is 17 residues long. Trimming removed 0 bases from V and 5 bases from J, with 21 bases in between. The germline V gene encodes CDR1 SGDLS and CDR2 YYNGEE. In nucleotides, the CDR3 is TGTGCCAGCAGCGTAGATGGCGCAGGGCTAAGGATCCACGAGCAGTACTTC. Its translation is CASSVDGAGLRIHEQYF. Drawing the rest from reference TRBV9 and TRBJ2-7, the complete variable domain is DSGVTQTPKHLITATGQRVTLRCSPRSGDLSVYWYQQSLDQGLQFLIQYYNGEERAKGNILERFSAQQFPDLHSELNLSSLELGDSALYFCASSVDGAGLRIHEQYFGPGTRLTVT.

This rearrangement joins TRBV4-3 to TRBJ2-7; possible D gene TRBD2, 6 bases. The length of the CDR3 is 15 residues. Germline V gene sequence: CDR1 LGHNA, CDR2 YSLEER. V was clipped by 0 bases and J by 4 bases, with 13 bases between them. The CDR3: CASSQDQGGLYEQYF. CDR3 bases: TGCGCCAGCAGCCAAGATCAGGGAGGTTTGTACGAGCAGTACTTC.

This clone was seen a few times. The rearrangement uses TRBV7-2 and TRBJ2-1; the match to TRBD2 covers 9 bases. J gave up 0 bases and V 5 bases, and 11 bases lay outside the gene matches. The V gene's germline CDR1 is SGHTA and CDR2 FQGNSA. The CDR3 covers 18 residues. The CDR3 reads CASSAQTSGTFSYNEQFF. The CDR3, as DNA: TGTGCCAGCAGCGCCCAGACTAGCGGAACTTTCTCCTACAATGAGCAGTTCTTC.

The chain employs TRBV5-4 and TRBJ1-2; TRBD1 is a possible D gene (6 bases). CDR1 and CDR2 from the germline V gene are SGHNT and YYREEE (reference sequence). Deletions cut 3 bases from V and 1 base from J, with 16 bases between. The CDR3 is 16 residues long. For the CDR3, the DNA is TGTGCCAGCAGCTCCGGGGGCAGTCCGAGTAACTATGGCTACACCTTC. It codes for CASSSGGSPSNYGYTF.